This TCR beta chain was captured by sequencing in a study of spatial heterogeneity in lung cancer. MiXCR was run by TCRdb on the 5' RACE reads, yielding one entry per CDR3 protein. This sample yields about 18,000 distinct CDR3 sequences, of which 9.5% to 10% are seen a single time; roughly 22% belongs to the top ten. The germline V gene has CDR1 SGHDT and CDR2 YYEEEE. V dropped 6 bases and J dropped 1; count of bases not matched to a gene: 9. The CDR3 loop spans 15 amino acids. Of note for this clonotype: As yet, its antigen is unknown. This beta chain turned up in a library designed for alpha chains; as an off-target read, its abundance says little.

Study-level results: The recorded estimate of tumor T cell coverage is 6% to 9% for alpha chains and 13% for beta chains. For expanded intratumoral alpha and beta TCRs, counts tracked tumor mutation counts.

Time point specified: sample taken at primary tumor resection. Whole RNA came from tumor, nontumor lung or frozen PBMC and was sequenced without being sorted. The V call is TRBV5-6, the J call TRBJ2-5; TRBD2 matches at 7 bases. Here the sequenced sample was lung tumor tissue, taken at surgery. The sequence came from a female donor with early-stage non-small cell lung cancer. Written as DNA, the CDR3 is TGTGCCAGCACCTCCCTCCCTAGCGGCCAAGAGACCCAGTACTTC. Translating gives CASTSLPSGQETQYF.